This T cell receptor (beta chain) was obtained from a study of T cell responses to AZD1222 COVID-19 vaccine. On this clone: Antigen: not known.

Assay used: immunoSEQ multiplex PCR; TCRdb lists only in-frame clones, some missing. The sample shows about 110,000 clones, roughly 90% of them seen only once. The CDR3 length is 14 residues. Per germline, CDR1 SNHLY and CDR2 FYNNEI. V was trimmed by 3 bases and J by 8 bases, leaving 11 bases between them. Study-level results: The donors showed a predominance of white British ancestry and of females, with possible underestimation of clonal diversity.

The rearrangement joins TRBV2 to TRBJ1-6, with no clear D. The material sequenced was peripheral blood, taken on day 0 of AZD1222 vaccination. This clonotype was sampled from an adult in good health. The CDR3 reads CASSDRGRDSPLHF. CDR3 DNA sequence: TGTGCCAGCAGTGACAGAGGGAGAGATTCACCCCTCCACTTT.